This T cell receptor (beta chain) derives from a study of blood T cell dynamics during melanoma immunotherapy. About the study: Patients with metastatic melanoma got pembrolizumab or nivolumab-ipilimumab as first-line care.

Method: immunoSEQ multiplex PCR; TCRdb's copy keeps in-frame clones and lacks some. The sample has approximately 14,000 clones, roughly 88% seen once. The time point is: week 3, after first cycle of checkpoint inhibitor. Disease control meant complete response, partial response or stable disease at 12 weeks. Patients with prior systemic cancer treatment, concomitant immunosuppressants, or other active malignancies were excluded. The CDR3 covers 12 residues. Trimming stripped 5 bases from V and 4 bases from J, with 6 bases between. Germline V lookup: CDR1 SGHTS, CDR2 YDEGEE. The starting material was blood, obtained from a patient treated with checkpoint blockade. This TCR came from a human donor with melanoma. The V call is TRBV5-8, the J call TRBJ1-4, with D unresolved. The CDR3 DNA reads TGTGCCAGCAGAGGGTTTAATGAAAAACTGTTTTTT. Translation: CASRGFNEKLFF.